The sequence of this T cell receptor (beta chain) was determined in a study of blood T cell repertoires in COVID-19. This CDR3 is 14 amino acids long. Sequencing used immunoSEQ multiplex PCR; TCRdb keeps in-frame clones, though not all of them. The repertoire consists of some 180,000 clones, with roughly 76% occurring once and the leading ten covering approximately 9.9%. Enrolled during active infection, Seattle patients were then followed longitudinally. V is TRBV21-1 and J is TRBJ2-7; the DNA was not compared with TRBD1, the D call given in the table. TRBV21-1 is assigned pseudogene status. Sequencing input: peripheral blood. The origin of this receptor is a woman aged 40 to 49 with COVID-19, enrolled during active disease. Written as DNA, the CDR3 is TGTGCCAGCAGCAAAGAGCTAAGGACAGTCGAGCAGTACGTC. Translation gives CASSKELRTVEQYV.